Sequencing of this TCR beta chain was carried out in a study of shared clonotypes between healthy human individuals (dated by TCRdb to about 2020). Turning to the overall study: A couple of women and three men aged 18 to 49 years were included in the cohort. Per donor, three plates each were used for CD4 naive and CD4 memory, two for CD8 naive, and one for CD8 memory. Between about 0.9 and 9 billion PBMCs per donor were obtained by leukapheresis. To increase sequencing depth and limit assay-specific biases, different laboratories used diverse techniques to prepare libraries and sequence TCR repertoires. Blood TCR repertoires of about 5 healthy adults were deeply sequenced to estimate repertoire size and the extent of clonotype sharing between individuals.

Relative to germline, V is 10 bases shorter and J is 2 bases shorter, with 12 bases between their ends. According to the germline V gene (reference sequence), CDR1 reads LNHDA and CDR2 reads SQIVND. Including the terminal cysteine and phenylalanine, the CDR3 comprises 13 residues. CDR3 DNA only is kept here, 39 bases in frame from base 1. With regard to this clone: What this receptor recognizes is not known. No per-base quality is available; no much larger clone lies one base away.

The donors were healthy, HIV-negative adults with no recently reported acute infections or vaccinations. Every donor was a Caucasian adult living in Nashville, Tennessee, USA. CD4+ T cells were enriched through magnetic negative selection, after which naive cells were positively selected on CD45RA and the remaining negative fraction served as the memory subset. Blood was obtained by leukapheresis, after which PBMCs were separated by Ficoll-Histopaque density gradient centrifugation and cryopreserved in liquid nitrogen vapor phase. Purity and quantity of every magnetically sorted T cell population were checked by analytical flow cytometry. From each sorted fraction, genomic DNA was isolated and quantified by UV absorbance on a Nanodrop 2000c. Points the paper makes about the study in general: Because the study included a small number of donors, the genetic and exposure-history diversity represented was limited. Higher generation probabilities were observed for clonotypes shared by all four sorted-subset donors than for non-shared clonotypes. Only blood was sampled, and tissue TCR repertoires likely differ from those in blood. Larger estimated clonotype richness was generally found for naive subsets than for memory subsets. Even with the large sequencing depth, rarefaction of the sorted-subset datasets indicated that sequencing was incomplete. Across several donors, roughly 5% of naive CD4, roughly 3.5% of naive CD8, about 2.3% of memory CD4, and approximately 0.42% of memory CD8 clonotypes were shared. Pairwise subsampling indicated that sequencing depth was expected to affect the degree of clonotype sharing among donors.

Using the deep immunoSEQ assay, TCR CDR3 regions were amplified from genomic DNA by multiplex PCR. Extracted genomic DNA from each cell subset was spread evenly across all wells of several immunoSEQ 96-well plates, with each plate serving as a replicate. For sorted subsets, roughly 200 ng of genomic DNA, equivalent to some 33,000 T cell genomes, went into each replicate PCR. Purified libraries were quantified with a Qubit 3.0 fluorometer, sized on a Bioanalyzer 2100, and re-quantified with the KAPA Library Quantification kit. Every immunoSEQ 96-well plate was sequenced on a separate single-read 150-cycle Illumina NextSeq 550 flow cell. Per the authors' processing: Because the immunoSEQ output held only junctional sequences and lacked quality scores, the filtering could not match the filtering applied to full-length reads. Sequences were annotated with PyIR, a Python wrapper for IgBLAST v1.9, and V/J genes and CDR3 were assigned using IMGT germline references. Reads were filtered out if the reads had weak V/J assignments (E-value above 1e-6), no CDR3, stop codons, out-of-frame junctions, or ambiguous translated residues. V3J clonotypes were defined by identical inferred V gene, J gene, and CDR3 amino acid sequence. The percentage overlap between two repertoires was calculated by dividing the number of shared unique clonotypes by the size of the smaller repertoire. Richness of each repertoire was evaluated using RTK rarefaction, the Chao1 estimator, and Recon v2.1 estimates of unobserved clonotypes. OLGA was used to compute generation probabilities for all TCRbeta clonotypes that the gDNA method yielded from a few donors. TCRdb carries this immuneACCESS record with in-frame sequences only. Its versions omit some clonotypes, under half of them owing to an unresolved V gene in the studies checked, with the rest unexplained. V, J and clone size were drawn from that table, and D and trimming were deduced from the DNA. This sample comprises hundreds of thousands of clones, 55% to 75% of them detected only once. Less than 2% of the sample lies in the top ten.

The TCR sequence derives from a woman between 25 and 40 years old in good health. Sequencing was carried out using memory CD4+ T cells sorted from blood. The cell subset or site label here, explained by the study, means: CD45RA-negative fraction. This sequence uses TRBV19 and TRBJ1-5, and the D gene may be TRBD1, 5 bases matching. The nucleotide sequence is TGTGCCACAAGCATACAGGGCAATCAGCCCCAGCATTTT. It encodes CATSIQGNQPQHF.